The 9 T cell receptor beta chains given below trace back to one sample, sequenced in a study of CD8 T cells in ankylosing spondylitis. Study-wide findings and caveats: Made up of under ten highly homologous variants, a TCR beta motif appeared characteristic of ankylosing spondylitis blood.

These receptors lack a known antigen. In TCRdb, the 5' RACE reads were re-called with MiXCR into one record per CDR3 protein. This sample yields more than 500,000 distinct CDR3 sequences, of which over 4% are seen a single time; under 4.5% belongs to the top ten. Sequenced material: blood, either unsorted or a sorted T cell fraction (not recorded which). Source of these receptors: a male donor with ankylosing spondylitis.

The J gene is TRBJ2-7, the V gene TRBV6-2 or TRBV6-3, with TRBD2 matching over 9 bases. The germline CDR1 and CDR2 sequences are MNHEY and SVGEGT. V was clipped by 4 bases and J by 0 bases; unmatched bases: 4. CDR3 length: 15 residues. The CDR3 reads CASSFISGGSYEQYF. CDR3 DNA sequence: TGTGCCAGCAGTTTCATTAGCGGGGGCTCCTACGAGCAGTACTTC.

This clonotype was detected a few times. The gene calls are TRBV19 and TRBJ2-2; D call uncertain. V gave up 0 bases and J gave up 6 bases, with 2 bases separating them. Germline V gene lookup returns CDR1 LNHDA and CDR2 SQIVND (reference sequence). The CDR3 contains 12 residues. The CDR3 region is CASSIEAGELFF. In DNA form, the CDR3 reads TGTGCCAGTAGTATAGAGGCCGGGGAGCTGTTTTTT.

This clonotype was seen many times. For the CDR3, the DNA is TGTGCCAGCAGCTTAAAGGGGGGGGGCAATTCACCCCTCCACTTT. Protein sequence: CASSLKGGGNSPLHF. The J gene is TRBJ1-6, the V gene TRBV7-2; the D gene is possibly TRBD1 (6 bases). Germline V gene data show CDR1 as SGHTA and CDR2 as FQGNSA. The CDR3 is 15 amino acids. The V gene lost 2 bases and the J gene lost 7 bases, with 12 bases spanning the gap.

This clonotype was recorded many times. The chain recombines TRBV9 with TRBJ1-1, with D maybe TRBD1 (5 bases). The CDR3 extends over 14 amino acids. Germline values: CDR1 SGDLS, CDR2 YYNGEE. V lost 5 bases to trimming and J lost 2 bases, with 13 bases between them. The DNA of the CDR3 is TGTGCCAGCAGTGTCAGGGTGGGAAACACTGAAGCTTTCTTT. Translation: CASSVRVGNTEAFF.

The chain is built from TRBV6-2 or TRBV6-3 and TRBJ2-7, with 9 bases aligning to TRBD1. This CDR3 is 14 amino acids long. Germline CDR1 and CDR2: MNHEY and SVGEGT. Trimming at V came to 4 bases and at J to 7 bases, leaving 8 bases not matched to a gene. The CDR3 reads CASSFTGGMREQYF. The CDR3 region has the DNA TGTGCCAGCAGTTTTACAGGGGGCATGAGGGAGCAGTACTTC.

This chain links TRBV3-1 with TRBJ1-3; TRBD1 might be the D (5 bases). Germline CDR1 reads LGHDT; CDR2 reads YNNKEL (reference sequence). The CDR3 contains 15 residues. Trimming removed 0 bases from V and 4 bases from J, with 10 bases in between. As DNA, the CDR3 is TGTGCCAGCAGCCAAGATACAGGACTCGGAAACACCATATATTTT. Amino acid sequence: CASSQDTGLGNTIYF.

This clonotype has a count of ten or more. Written as DNA, the CDR3 is TGCAGCGACACCGGGCCCAACAATGAGCAGTTCTTC. Translating gives CSDTGPNNEQFF. The J gene is TRBJ2-1, the V gene TRBV29-1; no firm D call. V lost 7 bases and J 5 bases, leaving 12 bases between the germline ends. CDR1 and CDR2 (germline): SQVTM, ANQGSEA. The CDR3 sequence is 12 residues long.

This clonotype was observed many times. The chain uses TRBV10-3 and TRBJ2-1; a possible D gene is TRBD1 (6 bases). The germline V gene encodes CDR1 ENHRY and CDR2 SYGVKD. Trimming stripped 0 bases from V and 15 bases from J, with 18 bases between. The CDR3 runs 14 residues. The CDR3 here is CAISESKGGVTPFF. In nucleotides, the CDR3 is TGTGCCATCAGTGAGTCAAAAGGGGGAGTAACTCCGTTCTTC.

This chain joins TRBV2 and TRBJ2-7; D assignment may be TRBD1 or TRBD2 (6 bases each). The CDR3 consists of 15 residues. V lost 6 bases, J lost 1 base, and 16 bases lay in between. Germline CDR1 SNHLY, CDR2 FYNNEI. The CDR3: CASSYGGTQSYEQYF. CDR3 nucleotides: TGTGCCAGCAGCTATGGGGGGACACAGTCCTACGAGCAGTACTTC.